This T cell receptor (beta chain) was observed in a study of T cell responses to AZD1222 COVID-19 vaccine. Using immunoSEQ multiplex PCR, the repertoire was profiled, and TCRdb retains in-frame clones only, with some absent. This repertoire shows fewer than 200,000 clones, around 88% found once; its top ten account for roughly 11%. Study results and limitations: Among those given AZD1222, only six were seropositive at baseline. Mostly white British, mostly female donors; authors suggested clonal diversity may be underestimated. Spike-specific TCR breadth and depth went up after people got two AZD1222 doses. Unmutated variant regions reportedly attract nearly half of all spike-specific TCRs.

A few counts support this clone. As yet, its antigen is unknown. V dropped 4 bases and J dropped 4 bases, with 17 bases sitting between them. CDR1 is GTSNPN and CDR2 is SVGIG in the germline V gene (reference sequence). The CDR3 length is 14 residues. This specimen was peripheral blood, taken 28 days after the second AZD1222 dose. This clonotype originated in an adult who received the AZD1222 COVID-19 vaccine. The chain carries TRBV30 and TRBJ2-7, with D possibly matching TRBD2 (6 bases). CDR3 in DNA: TGTGCCTGGAAAAAGAGGAGGGTCCAATACGAGCAGTACTTC. This translates into CAWKKRRVQYEQYF.